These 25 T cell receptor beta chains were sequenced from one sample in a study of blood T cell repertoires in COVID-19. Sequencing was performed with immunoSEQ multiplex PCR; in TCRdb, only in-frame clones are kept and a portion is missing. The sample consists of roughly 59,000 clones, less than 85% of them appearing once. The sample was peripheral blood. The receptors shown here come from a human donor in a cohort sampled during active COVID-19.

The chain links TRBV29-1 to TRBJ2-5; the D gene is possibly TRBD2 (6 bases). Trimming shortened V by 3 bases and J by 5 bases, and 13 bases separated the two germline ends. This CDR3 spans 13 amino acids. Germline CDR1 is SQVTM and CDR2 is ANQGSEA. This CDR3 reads CSVDQGLPETQYF. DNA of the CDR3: TGCAGCGTTGACCAGGGACTTCCGGAGACCCAGTACTTC.

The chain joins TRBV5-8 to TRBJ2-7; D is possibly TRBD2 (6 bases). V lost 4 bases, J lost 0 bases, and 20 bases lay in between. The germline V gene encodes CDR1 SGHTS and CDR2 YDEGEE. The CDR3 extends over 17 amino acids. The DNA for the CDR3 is TGTGCCAGCAGCCCCTTCGCCGGGGAGGCGAGCTCCTACGAGCAGTACTTC. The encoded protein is CASSPFAGEASSYEQYF.

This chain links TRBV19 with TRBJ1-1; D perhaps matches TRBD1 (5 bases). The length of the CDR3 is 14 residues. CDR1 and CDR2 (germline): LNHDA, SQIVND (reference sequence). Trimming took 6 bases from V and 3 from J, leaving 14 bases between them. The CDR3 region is CASRGTFLYTEAFF. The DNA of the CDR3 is TGTGCCAGTAGGGGGACTTTCCTTTACACTGAAGCTTTCTTT. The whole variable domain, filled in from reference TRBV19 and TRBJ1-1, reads DGGITQSPKYLFRKEGQNVTLSCEQNLNHDAMYWYRQDPGQGLRLIYYSQIVNDFQKGDIAEGYSVSREKKESFPLTVTSAQKNPTAFYLCASRGTFLYTEAFFGQGTRLTVV.

CDR3 nucleotide sequence: TGTGCCAGCAGTAGGTGGGCTCAGCCCCAGCATTTT. This gives the protein CASSRWAQPQHF. The chain recombines TRBV28 with TRBJ1-5; no reliable D call. The germline V and J ends were trimmed by 5 bases and 6 bases, with 8 bases remaining between them. The CDR3 sequence is 12 residues long. Looked up from germline, CDR1 is MDHEN and CDR2 is SYDVKM. The full variable domain, its missing parts supplied by reference TRBV28 and TRBJ1-5, is DVKVTQSSRYLVKRTGEKVFLECVQDMDHENMFWYRQDPGLGLRLIYFSYDVKMKEKGDIPEGYSVSREKKERFSLILESASTNQTSMYLCASSRWAQPQHFGDGTRLSIL.

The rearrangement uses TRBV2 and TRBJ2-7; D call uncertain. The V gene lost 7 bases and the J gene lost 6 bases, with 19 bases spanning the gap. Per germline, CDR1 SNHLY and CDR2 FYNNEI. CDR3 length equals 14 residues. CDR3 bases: TGTGCCAGCATTTATCAGCCAGGAAAGAGCGAGCAGTACTTC. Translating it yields CASIYQPGKSEQYF.

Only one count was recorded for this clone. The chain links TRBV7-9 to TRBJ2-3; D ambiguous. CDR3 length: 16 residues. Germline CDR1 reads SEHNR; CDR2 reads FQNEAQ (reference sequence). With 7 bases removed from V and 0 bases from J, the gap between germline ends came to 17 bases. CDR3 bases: TGTGCCAGCAAAAGTACGACAAGTGGGAGCACAGATACGCAGTATTTT. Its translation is CASKSTTSGSTDTQYF.

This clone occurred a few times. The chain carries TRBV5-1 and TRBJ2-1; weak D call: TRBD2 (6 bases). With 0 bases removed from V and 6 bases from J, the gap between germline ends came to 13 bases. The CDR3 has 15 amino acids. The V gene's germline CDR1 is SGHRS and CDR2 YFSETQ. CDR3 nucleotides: TGCGCCAGCAGCTTGGCCTCTAGCGTAACCAATGAGCAGTTCTTC. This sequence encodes CASSLASSVTNEQFF.

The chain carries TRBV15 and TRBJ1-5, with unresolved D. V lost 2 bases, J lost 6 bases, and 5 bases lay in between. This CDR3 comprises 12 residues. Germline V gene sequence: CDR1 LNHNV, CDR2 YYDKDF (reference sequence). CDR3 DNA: TGTGCCACCAGCAGATCGAGTCAGCCCCAGCATTTT. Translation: CATSRSSQPQHF.

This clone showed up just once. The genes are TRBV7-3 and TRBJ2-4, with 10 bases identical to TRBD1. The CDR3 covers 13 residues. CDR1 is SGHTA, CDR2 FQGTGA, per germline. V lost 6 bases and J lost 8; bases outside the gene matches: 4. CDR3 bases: TGTGCCAGCAGTGGGGACAGGGGATACATTCAGTACTTC. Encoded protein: CASSGDRGYIQYF.

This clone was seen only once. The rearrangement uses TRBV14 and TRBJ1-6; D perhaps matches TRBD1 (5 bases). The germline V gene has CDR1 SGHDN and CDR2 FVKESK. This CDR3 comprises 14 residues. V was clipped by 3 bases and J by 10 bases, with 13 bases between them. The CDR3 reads CASSQDRGISPLHF. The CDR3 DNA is TGTGCCAGCAGCCAGGACCGGGGGATCTCACCCCTCCACTTT.

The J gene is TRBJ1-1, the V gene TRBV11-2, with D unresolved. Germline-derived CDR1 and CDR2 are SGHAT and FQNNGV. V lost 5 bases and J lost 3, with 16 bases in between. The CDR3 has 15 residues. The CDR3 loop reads CASSPSGSRYTEAFF. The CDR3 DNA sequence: TGTGCCAGCAGCCCCTCCGGGTCTCGGTACACTGAAGCTTTCTTT.

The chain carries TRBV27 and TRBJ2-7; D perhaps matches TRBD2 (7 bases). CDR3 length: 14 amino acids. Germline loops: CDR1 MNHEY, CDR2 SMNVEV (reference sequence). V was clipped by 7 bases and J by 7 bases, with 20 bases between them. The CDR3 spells CASTRMGGAREQYF. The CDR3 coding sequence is TGTGCCAGCACTCGAATGGGGGGGGCGCGGGAGCAGTACTTC.

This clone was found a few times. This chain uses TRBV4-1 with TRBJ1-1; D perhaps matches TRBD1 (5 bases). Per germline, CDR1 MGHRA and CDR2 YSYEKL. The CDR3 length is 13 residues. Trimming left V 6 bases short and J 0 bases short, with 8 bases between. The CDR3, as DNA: TGCGCCAGCAGAATGACAGTGAACACTGAAGCTTTCTTT. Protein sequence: CASRMTVNTEAFF.

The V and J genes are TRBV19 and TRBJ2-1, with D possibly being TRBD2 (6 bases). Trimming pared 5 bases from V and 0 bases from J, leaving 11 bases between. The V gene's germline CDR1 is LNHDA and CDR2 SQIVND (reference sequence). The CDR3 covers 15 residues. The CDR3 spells CASSLKAGSYNEQFF. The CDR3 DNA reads TGTGCCAGTAGTCTCAAAGCGGGCTCCTACAATGAGCAGTTCTTC.

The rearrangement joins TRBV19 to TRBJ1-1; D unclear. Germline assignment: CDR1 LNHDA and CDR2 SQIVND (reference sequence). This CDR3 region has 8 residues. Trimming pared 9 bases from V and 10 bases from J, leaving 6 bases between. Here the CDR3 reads CASGAAFF. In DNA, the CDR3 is TGTGCCAGCGGAGCAGCTTTCTTT.

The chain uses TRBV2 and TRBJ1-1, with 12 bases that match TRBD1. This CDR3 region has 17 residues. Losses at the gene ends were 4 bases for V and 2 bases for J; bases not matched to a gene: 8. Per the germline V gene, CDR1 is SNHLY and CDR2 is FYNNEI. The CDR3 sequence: CASSGGTGGLRNTEAFF. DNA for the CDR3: TGTGCCAGCAGTGGTGGGACAGGGGGCTTGAGAAACACTGAAGCTTTCTTT.

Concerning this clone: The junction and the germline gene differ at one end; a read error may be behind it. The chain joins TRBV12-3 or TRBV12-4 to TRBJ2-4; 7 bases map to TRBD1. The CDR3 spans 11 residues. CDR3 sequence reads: CASSLGRTGSF. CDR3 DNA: TGTGCCAGCAGTCTCGGAAGGACAGGCTCCTTC.

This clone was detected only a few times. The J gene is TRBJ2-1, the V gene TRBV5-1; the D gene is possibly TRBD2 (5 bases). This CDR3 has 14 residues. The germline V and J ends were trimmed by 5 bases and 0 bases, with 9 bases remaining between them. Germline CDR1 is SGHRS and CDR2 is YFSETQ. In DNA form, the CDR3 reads TGCGCCAGCAGTCGGCGGGCCTCCTACAATGAGCAGTTCTTC. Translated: CASSRRASYNEQFF. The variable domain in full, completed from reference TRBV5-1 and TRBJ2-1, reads KAGVTQTPRYLIKTRGQQVTLSCSPISGHRSVSWYQQTPGQGLQFLFEYFSETQRNKGNFPGRFSGRQFSNSRSEMNVSTLELGDSALYLCASSRRASYNEQFFGPGTRLTVL.

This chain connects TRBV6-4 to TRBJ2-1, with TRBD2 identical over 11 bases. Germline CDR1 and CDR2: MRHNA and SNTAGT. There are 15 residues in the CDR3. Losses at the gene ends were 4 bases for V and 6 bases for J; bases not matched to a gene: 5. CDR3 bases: TGTGCCAGCAGTGTCGGACTAGCGGGCTCCAATGAGCAGTTCTTC. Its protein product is CASSVGLAGSNEQFF.

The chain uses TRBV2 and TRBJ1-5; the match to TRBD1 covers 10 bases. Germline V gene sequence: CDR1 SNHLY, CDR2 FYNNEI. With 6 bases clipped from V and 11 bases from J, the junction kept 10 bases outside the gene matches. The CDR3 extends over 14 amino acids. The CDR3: CASSVPGQGTAQHF. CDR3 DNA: TGTGCCAGCAGCGTCCCGGGACAGGGGACGGCCCAGCATTTT.

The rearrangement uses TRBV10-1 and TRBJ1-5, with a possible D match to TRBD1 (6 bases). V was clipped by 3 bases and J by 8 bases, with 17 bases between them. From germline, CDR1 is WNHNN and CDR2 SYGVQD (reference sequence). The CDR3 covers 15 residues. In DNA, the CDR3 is TGCGCCAGCAGTGACCCAGCGGGGGGCTGGGAGCCCCAGCATTTT. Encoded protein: CASSDPAGGWEPQHF.

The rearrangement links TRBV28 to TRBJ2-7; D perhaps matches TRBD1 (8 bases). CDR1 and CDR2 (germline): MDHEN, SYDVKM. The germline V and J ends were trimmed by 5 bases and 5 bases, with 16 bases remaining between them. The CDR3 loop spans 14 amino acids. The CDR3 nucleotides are TGTGCCAGCAGTGGCGCCACAGGGGGGGACGAGCAGTACTTC. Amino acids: CASSGATGGDEQYF.

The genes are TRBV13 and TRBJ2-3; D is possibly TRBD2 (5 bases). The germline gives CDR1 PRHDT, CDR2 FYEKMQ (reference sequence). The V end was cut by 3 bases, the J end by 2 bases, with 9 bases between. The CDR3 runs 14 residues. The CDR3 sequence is CASSFSGFTDTQYF. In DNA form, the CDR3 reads TGTGCCAGCAGCTTTTCGGGGTTCACAGATACGCAGTATTTT.

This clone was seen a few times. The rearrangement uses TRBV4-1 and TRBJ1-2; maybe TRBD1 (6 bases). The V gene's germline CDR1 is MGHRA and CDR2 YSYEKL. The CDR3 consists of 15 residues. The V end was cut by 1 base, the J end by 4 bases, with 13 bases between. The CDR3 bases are TGCGCCAGCAGCCAAGTGGGGGGGGCGGCCTATGGCTACACCTTC. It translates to CASSQVGGAAYGYTF.

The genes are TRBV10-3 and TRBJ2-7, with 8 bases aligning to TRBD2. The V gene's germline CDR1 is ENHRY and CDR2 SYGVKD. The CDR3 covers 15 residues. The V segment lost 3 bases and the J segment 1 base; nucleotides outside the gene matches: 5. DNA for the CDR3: TGTGCCATCAGTGACCTAACTAGCGGTTCCTACGAGCAGTACTTC. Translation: CAISDLTSGSYEQYF.